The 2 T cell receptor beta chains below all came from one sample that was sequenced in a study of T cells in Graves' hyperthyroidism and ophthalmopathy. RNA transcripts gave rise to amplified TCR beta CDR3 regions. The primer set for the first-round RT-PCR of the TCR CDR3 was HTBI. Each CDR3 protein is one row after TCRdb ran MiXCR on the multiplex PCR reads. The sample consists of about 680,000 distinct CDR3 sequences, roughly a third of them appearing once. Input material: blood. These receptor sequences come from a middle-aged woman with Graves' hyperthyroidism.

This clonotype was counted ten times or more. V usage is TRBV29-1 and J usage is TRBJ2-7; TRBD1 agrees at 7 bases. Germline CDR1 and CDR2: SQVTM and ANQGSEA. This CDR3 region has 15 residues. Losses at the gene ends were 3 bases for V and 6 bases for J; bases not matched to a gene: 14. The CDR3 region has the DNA TGCAGCGTTGAGTTCGGTCAGGGGGAAGAGCCCGAGCAGTACTTC. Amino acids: CSVEFGQGEEPEQYF.

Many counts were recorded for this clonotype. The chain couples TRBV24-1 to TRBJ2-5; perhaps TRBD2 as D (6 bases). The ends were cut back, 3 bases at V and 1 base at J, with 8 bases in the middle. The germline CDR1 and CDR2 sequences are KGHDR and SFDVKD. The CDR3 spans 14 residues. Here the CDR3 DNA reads TGTGCCACCAGTGATACTAGCTTCCAAGAGACCCAGTACTTC. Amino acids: CATSDTSFQETQYF.